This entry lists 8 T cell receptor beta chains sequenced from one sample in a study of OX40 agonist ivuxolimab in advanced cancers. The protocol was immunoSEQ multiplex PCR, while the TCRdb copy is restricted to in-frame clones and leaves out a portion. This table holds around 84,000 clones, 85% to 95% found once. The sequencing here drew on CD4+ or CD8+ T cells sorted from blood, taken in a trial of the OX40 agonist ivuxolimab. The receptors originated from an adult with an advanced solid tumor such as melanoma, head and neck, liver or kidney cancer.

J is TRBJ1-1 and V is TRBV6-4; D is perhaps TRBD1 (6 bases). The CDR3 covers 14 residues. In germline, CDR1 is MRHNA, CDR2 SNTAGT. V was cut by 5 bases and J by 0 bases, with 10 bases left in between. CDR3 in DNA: TGTGCCAGCAGTTCCGGACAGCTGAACACTGAAGCTTTCTTT. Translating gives CASSSGQLNTEAFF.

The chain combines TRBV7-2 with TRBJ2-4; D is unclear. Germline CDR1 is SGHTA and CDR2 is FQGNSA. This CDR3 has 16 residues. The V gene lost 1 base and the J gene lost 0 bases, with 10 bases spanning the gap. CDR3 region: CASSLGGFLAKNIQYF. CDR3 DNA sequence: TGTGCCAGCAGCTTAGGTGGCTTCTTAGCCAAAAACATTCAGTACTTC.

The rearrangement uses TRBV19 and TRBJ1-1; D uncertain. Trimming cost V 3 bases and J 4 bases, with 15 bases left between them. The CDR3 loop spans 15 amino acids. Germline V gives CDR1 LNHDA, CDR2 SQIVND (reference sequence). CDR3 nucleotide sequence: TGTGCCAGTAGTATTTTTACAGAACGGCCCACTGAAGCTTTCTTT. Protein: CASSIFTERPTEAFF.

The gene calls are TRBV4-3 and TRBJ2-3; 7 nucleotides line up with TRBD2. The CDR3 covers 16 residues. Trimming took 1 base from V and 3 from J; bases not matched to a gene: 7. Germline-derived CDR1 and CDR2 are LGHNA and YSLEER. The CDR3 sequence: CASSQAPSGGTDTQYF. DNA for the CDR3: TGCGCCAGCAGCCAAGCCCCGTCCGGGGGGACAGATACGCAGTATTTT.

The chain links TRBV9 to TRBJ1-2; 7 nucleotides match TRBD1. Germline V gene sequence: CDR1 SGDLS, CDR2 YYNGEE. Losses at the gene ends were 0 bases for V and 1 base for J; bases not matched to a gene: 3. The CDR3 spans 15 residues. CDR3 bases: TGTGCCAGCAGCGTAGCTACAGGGGATAACTATGGCTACACCTTC. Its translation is CASSVATGDNYGYTF.

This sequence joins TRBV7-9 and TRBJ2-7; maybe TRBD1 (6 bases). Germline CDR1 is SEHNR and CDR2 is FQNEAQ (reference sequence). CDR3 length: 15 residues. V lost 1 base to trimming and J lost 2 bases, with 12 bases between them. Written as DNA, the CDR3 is TGTGCCAGCAGCTTAGTTGGGGGCCAGGCCTACGAGCAGTACTTC. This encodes CASSLVGGQAYEQYF.

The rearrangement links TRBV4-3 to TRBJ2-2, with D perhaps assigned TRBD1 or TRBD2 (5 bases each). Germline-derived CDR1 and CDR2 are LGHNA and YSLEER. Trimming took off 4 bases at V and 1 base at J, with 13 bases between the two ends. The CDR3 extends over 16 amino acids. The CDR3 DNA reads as TGCGCCAGCAGCCCCTTGGGACCACTGAACACCGGGGAGCTGTTTTTT. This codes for CASSPLGPLNTGELFF.

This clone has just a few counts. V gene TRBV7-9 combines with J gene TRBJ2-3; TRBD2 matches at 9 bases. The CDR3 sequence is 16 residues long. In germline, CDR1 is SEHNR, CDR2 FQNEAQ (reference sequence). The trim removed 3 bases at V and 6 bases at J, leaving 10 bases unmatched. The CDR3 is CASSFYLAGAGDTQYF. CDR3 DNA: TGTGCCAGCAGCTTCTATTTAGCGGGGGCCGGCGATACGCAGTATTTT.